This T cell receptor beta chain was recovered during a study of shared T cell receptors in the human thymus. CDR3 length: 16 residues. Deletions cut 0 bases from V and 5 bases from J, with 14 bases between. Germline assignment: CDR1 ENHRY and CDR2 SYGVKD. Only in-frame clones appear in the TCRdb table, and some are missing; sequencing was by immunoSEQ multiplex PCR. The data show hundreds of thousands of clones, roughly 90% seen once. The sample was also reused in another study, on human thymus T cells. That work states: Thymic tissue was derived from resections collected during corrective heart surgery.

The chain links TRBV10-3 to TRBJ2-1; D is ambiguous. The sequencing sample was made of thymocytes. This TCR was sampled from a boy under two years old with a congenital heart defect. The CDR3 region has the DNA TGTGCCATCAGTGAGTCGACTCTGTTTGAGGACAATGAGCAGTTCTTC. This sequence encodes CAISESTLFEDNEQFF.